Here is one TCR beta chain with its context. The antigen is not known. The record originates from a study of CD8 T cells in Susac syndrome. Study conclusions and caveats: The study recognized that the number of individuals in its TCR sequencing and HLA analysis was relatively small.

With random hexamers, 0.5 to 1 ug RNA was reverse transcribed. Amplification of TCR beta CDR3 across 54 Vbeta and 13 Jbeta was performed with immunoSEQ multiplex PCR. Using its own MiXCR run on the immunoSEQ multiplex PCR reads, TCRdb lists one record per CDR3 protein. This sample has over 95,000 distinct CDR3 sequences, with 85% to 95% found just once. Healthy donors constituted the controls, which were matched for age and sex. Bulk CD8+ and CD4+ cells came from magnetic negative isolation; CD8+ TEMRA by FACS. The receptor's source is a human donor in good health. Sequences were obtained from CD8+ T cells from PBMCs.

The CDR3 reads CASSQEWWPADTQYF. The CDR3 DNA sequence: TGCGCCAGCAGCCAAGAGTGGTGGCCCGCAGATACGCAGTATTTT. The chain couples TRBV4-1 to TRBJ2-3, with D unclear. CDR1 and CDR2 from the germline V gene are MGHRA and YSYEKL. The CDR3 sequence is 15 residues long. Between the trimmed V and J ends, which lost 0 bases and 4 bases, there was a span of 11 bases.